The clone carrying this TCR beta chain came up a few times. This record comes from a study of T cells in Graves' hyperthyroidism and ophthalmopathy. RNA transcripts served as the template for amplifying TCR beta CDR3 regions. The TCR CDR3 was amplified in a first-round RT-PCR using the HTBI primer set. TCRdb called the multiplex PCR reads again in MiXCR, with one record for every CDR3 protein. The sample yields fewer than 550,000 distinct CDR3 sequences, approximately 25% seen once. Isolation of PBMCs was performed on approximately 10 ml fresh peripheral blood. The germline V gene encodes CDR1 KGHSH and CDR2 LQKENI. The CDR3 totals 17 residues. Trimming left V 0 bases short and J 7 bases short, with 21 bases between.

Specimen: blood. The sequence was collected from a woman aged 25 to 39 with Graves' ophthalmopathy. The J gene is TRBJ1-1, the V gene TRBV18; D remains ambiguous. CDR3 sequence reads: CASSPPTVGLGNGEAFF. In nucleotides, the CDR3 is TGTGCCAGCTCACCACCGACCGTCGGATTGGGGAATGGTGAAGCTTTCTTT.